A single sample is the source of the 26 T cell receptor beta chains below, sequenced in a study of cytomegalovirus exposure and HLA in healthy donors (dated by TCRdb to between 2016 and 2019). Libraries were prepared through the immunoSEQ multiplex PCR assay. For the multiplex PCR, a mixture combining 60 forward primers for TCR Vbeta segments and 13 reverse primers for TCR Jbeta segments was used. The table was pulled from immuneACCESS by TCRdb, which kept in-frame rearrangements only. Such tables lose some clones; where checked, under half of the loss comes from unresolved V genes, and the rest has no known cause. The table for this sample lists tens of thousands of clones; about 80% of them were counted only once. The ten largest account for 3% to 3.5% of the sample. Source material: PBMCs. The receptors were gathered from a man aged 18 to 29 in good health and CMV-seronegative.

This clone was recorded a few times. The V gene is TRBV4-3, the J gene TRBJ1-1, with unresolved D. The germline CDR1 and CDR2 sequences are LGHNA and YSLEER. V gave up 4 bases and J gave up 1 base, with 7 bases separating them. The CDR3 spans 13 residues. The DNA for the CDR3 is TGCGCCAGCAGCCGAACGAGGAACACTGAAGCTTTCTTT. Encoded protein: CASSRTRNTEAFF.

This clone came up a few times. The chain carries TRBV2 and TRBJ1-1, with D uncertain. In germline, CDR1 is SNHLY, CDR2 FYNNEI. V lost 10 bases and J lost 1, with 16 bases in between. The CDR3 sequence is 14 residues long. This chain's CDR3 is CATTSSVPNTEAFF. CDR3 DNA: TGTGCCACCACCTCTTCAGTACCGAACACTGAAGCTTTCTTT.

The sample holds a few counts of this clone. The chain has TRBV28 and TRBJ2-1, with 12 bases that match TRBD2. Unmatched junction bases numbered 7, after V lost 3 bases and J lost 4 bases. The CDR3 extends over 17 amino acids. Germline-derived CDR1 and CDR2 are MDHEN and SYDVKM. CDR3 sequence (DNA): TGTGCCAGCAGTTTTTCTAGCGGGGGGGCTATGTACAATGAGCAGTTCTTC. Its protein product is CASSFSSGGAMYNEQFF.

CDR3 in amino acids: CATTPLETGRGGMNTEAFF. In DNA, the CDR3 is TGTGCCACCACCCCCCTAGAAACAGGGAGAGGAGGCATGAACACTGAAGCTTTCTTT. The chain employs TRBV6-4 and TRBJ1-1; D may be TRBD1 (6 bases). The CDR3 is 19 residues long. Germline V gene sequence: CDR1 MRHNA, CDR2 SNTAGT. V lost 10 bases and J lost 0, with 30 bases in between.

CDR3 DNA sequence: TGTGCCAGCAGACCCACAGGGATCGGTGAAGAAAAACTGTTTTTT. Its translation: CASRPTGIGEEKLFF. The chain employs TRBV6-6 and TRBJ1-4; TRBD1 might be the D (6 bases). CDR3 length: 15 residues. CDR1 is MNHNY and CDR2 is SVGAGI in the germline V gene (reference sequence). The ends were cut back, 6 bases at V and 8 bases at J, with 19 bases in the middle.

The genes are TRBV6-5 and TRBJ2-5; tentatively, D is TRBD2 (6 bases). Deletions cut 10 bases from V and 4 bases from J, with 19 bases between. Germline V gives CDR1 MNHEY, CDR2 SVGAGI. The CDR3 length is 14 residues. The chain's CDR3 is CATSGTSRRETQYF. The DNA for the CDR3 is TGTGCCACTTCCGGGACTTCCCGCCGAGAGACCCAGTACTTC.

Note on this clone: The same CDR3 also results from other DNA sequences found in this sample. The gene calls are TRBV5-1 and TRBJ2-6, with TRBD1 as a possible D gene (5 bases). This CDR3 is built from 14 residues. The germline V and J ends were trimmed by 0 bases and 9 bases, with 10 bases remaining between them. The germline gives CDR1 SGHRS, CDR2 YFSETQ. The CDR3 reads CASSLGGVGNVLTF. The DNA of the CDR3 is TGCGCCAGCAGCTTGGGGGGCGTAGGCAACGTCCTGACTTTC.

The chain links TRBV19 to TRBJ2-5, with 7 bases aligning to TRBD1. The closer fit of TRBJ2-7 to the DNA end suggests the J call may be wrong. The CDR3 extends over 14 amino acids. Looked up from germline, CDR1 is LNHDA and CDR2 is SQIVND (reference sequence). CDR3: CASSIRDRPYEQYF. The CDR3 DNA follows: TGTGCCAGTAGTATCCGGGACAGACCCTACGAGCAGTACTTC.

The V and J genes are TRBV4-1 and TRBJ1-3; a possible D gene is TRBD1 (6 bases). The CDR3 length is 16 residues. Germline values: CDR1 MGHRA, CDR2 YSYEKL. The V end lost 0 bases, the J end lost 1 base, and 10 bases lay between the germline ends. The CDR3 DNA reads TGCGCCAGCAGCCAAGAACGTCAGGGGTCTGGAAACACCATATATTTT. This translates into CASSQERQGSGNTIYF.

V and J are TRBV5-1 and TRBJ2-2; D is uncertain. The CDR3 covers 15 residues. Trimming removed 4 bases at V and 1 base at J, with 11 bases between. CDR1 is SGHRS, CDR2 YFSETQ, per germline. CDR3 in DNA: TGCGCCAGCAGCATACGACTGGAGAACACCGGGGAGCTGTTTTTT. This codes for CASSIRLENTGELFF. Full variable domain (missing parts from reference TRBV5-1 and TRBJ2-2): KAGVTQTPRYLIKTRGQQVTLSCSPISGHRSVSWYQQTPGQGLQFLFEYFSETQRNKGNFPGRFSGRQFSNSRSEMNVSTLELGDSALYLCASSIRLENTGELFFGEGSRLTVL.

CDR3 sequence reads: CAISASLVGSPRGDYGYTF. The CDR3 nucleotides read TGTGCCATCAGTGCTAGTTTAGTTGGGTCCCCGCGCGGGGACTATGGCTACACCTTC. The gene calls are TRBV10-3 and TRBJ1-2; D remains unclear. Trimming removed 4 bases from V and 3 bases from J, with 27 bases in between. Germline values: CDR1 ENHRY, CDR2 SYGVKD. CDR3 length: 19 amino acids.

The chain has TRBV4-1 and TRBJ2-2; weak D call: TRBD1 (5 bases). Germline lookup yields CDR1 MGHRA and CDR2 YSYEKL. V lost 3 bases and J 6 bases, leaving 8 bases between the germline ends. This CDR3 comprises 13 residues. In DNA form, the CDR3 reads TGCGCCAGCAGCCACAGGGAAGCCGGGGAGCTGTTTTTT. The encoded protein is CASSHREAGELFF.

V is TRBV5-1 and J is TRBJ2-1, with D tentatively TRBD1 (6 bases). V gave up 4 bases and J gave up 6 bases, with 26 bases separating them. Germline V gene lookup returns CDR1 SGHRS and CDR2 YFSETQ. This CDR3 region has 18 residues. This chain's CDR3 is CASSDTGTGLHGGNEQFF. CDR3 nucleotide sequence: TGCGCCAGCAGCGACACAGGGACGGGGCTACATGGAGGCAATGAGCAGTTCTTC.

V usage is TRBV12-2 and J usage is TRBJ1-3; TRBD1, as called in the table, went unchecked against the DNA. TRBV12-2 is a pseudogene locus. The CDR3 runs to 16 residues. DNA for the CDR3: TGTGCAAGTCGCTTAGAGCTCGACAGGGCTGGAAACACCATATATTTT. It yields the protein CASRLELDRAGNTIYF.

This chain connects TRBV7-8 to TRBJ1-1; D call uncertain. The germline V and J ends were trimmed by 1 base and 4 bases, with 13 bases remaining between them. The CDR3 spans 15 residues. In germline, CDR1 is SGHVS, CDR2 FQNEAQ. The CDR3 loop reads CASSLDPGEGTEAFF. The CDR3 DNA is TGTGCCAGCAGCTTAGACCCGGGTGAGGGCACTGAAGCTTTCTTT.

The V and J genes are TRBV6-5 and TRBJ1-6, with 9 positions matching TRBD1. This CDR3 region has 15 residues. Germline values: CDR1 MNHEY, CDR2 SVGAGI. V lost 5 bases and J lost 7; bases outside the gene matches: 6. CDR3 sequence: CASSPRTGVNSPLHF. The CDR3 DNA reads TGTGCCAGCAGTCCTCGGACAGGGGTGAATTCACCCCTCCACTTT.

V gene TRBV6-4 combines with J gene TRBJ1-2; no firm D call. The CDR3 is 13 amino acids. V was clipped by 4 bases and J by 6 bases, with 12 bases between them. The germline gives CDR1 MRHNA, CDR2 SNTAGT. DNA of the CDR3: TGTGCCAGCAGTGTGGAAGGCGGGAATGGCTACACCTTC. It is translated as CASSVEGGNGYTF.

The chain couples TRBV11-2 to TRBJ1-3; maybe TRBD1 (6 bases). This CDR3 region has 18 residues. Deletions cut 5 bases from V and 0 bases from J, with 20 bases between. Germline values: CDR1 SGHAT, CDR2 FQNNGV. In DNA form, the CDR3 reads TGTGCCAGCAGCACCCCCTTACGGACAGACCTCTCTGGAAACACCATATATTTT. Protein sequence: CASSTPLRTDLSGNTIYF.

The rearrangement joins TRBV7-8 to TRBJ2-1; 7 bases are shared with TRBD2. V shed 7 bases, J shed 10 bases, and the junction held 16 bases outside the gene matches. Germline V gives CDR1 SGHVS, CDR2 FQNEAQ. This CDR3 spans 15 amino acids. The CDR3 here is CASTKRGGSLVEQFF. The DNA for the CDR3 is TGTGCCAGCACGAAACGGGGAGGGTCCCTGGTAGAGCAGTTCTTC. The variable domain in full, completed from reference TRBV7-8 and TRBJ2-1, reads GAGVSQSPRYKVAKRGQDVALRCDPISGHVSLFWYQQALGQGPEFLTYFQNEAQLDKSGLPSDRFFAERPEGSVSTLKIQRTQQEDSAVYLCASTKRGGSLVEQFFGPGTRLTVL.

V and J are TRBV7-2 and TRBJ2-1; weak D call: TRBD1 (6 bases). The V and J ends lost 0 bases and 0 bases respectively, with 15 bases between them. The V gene's germline CDR1 is SGHTA and CDR2 FQGNSA. The CDR3 extends over 18 amino acids. The CDR3 spells CASSLAGAWGASYNEQFF. Written as DNA, the CDR3 is TGTGCCAGCAGCTTAGCGGGGGCCTGGGGCGCCTCCTACAATGAGCAGTTCTTC.

The chain joins TRBV11-2 to TRBJ1-6; D may be TRBD1 (6 bases). The CDR3 contains 15 residues. The V gene's germline CDR1 is SGHAT and CDR2 FQNNGV. The V end lost 5 bases, the J end lost 10 bases, and 18 bases lay between the germline ends. The DNA of the CDR3 is TGTGCCAGCAGCCCAACCGCCAGGGGCTCCTCACCCCTCCACTTT. It specifies CASSPTARGSSPLHF.

This chain uses TRBV28 with TRBJ2-5; the D is unclear. The end of the DNA aligns better with TRBJ2-7, so the J call may be wrong. The CDR3 sequence is 15 residues long. Germline lookup yields CDR1 MDHEN and CDR2 SYDVKM. The CDR3 is CASSSDGETAYEQYF. The CDR3 DNA follows: TGTGCCAGCAGTTCAGACGGAGAGACTGCCTACGAGCAGTACTTC.

This chain links TRBV10-3 with TRBJ2-7; 11 bases match TRBD2. CDR3 length equals 13 residues. CDR1 and CDR2 (germline): ENHRY, SYGVKD. The J segment lost 4 bases and the V segment lost 7 bases, leaving 3 bases of the junction unmatched. CDR3 DNA: TGTGCCATCAAGCTAGCGGGGGGTTACGAGCAGTACTTC. Protein: CAIKLAGGYEQYF.

The V call is TRBV19, the J call TRBJ2-5, with unresolved D. The germline gives CDR1 LNHDA, CDR2 SQIVND (reference sequence). This CDR3 region has 12 residues. V was cut by 5 bases and J by 4 bases, with 8 bases left in between. The CDR3 is CASSFQRETQYF. CDR3 nucleotides: TGTGCCAGTAGTTTTCAGCGAGAGACCCAGTACTTC. Complete variable domain (other parts from reference TRBV19 and TRBJ2-5): DGGITQSPKYLFRKEGQNVTLSCEQNLNHDAMYWYRQDPGQGLRLIYYSQIVNDFQKGDIAEGYSVSREKKESFPLTVTSAQKNPTAFYLCASSFQRETQYFGPGTRLLVL.

The chain couples TRBV28 to TRBJ2-3; 7 bases are a match to TRBD2. CDR1 is MDHEN, CDR2 SYDVKM, per germline. V was clipped by 5 bases and J by 0 bases; unmatched bases: 5. The CDR3 runs 15 residues. CDR3 amino acids: CASSVSGRSTDTQYF. CDR3 sequence (DNA): TGTGCCAGCAGTGTTAGCGGGCGCAGCACAGATACGCAGTATTTT.

The chain joins TRBV10-3 to TRBJ2-1; the D gene is possibly TRBD1 (6 bases). The CDR3 is 16 residues long. V lost 3 bases, J lost 8 bases, and 20 bases lay in between. Germline V gene lookup returns CDR1 ENHRY and CDR2 SYGVKD. CDR3 nucleotides: TGTGCCATCAGTGAATTAAGGACAGAACTTCGGGATGAGCAGTTCTTC. It is translated as CAISELRTELRDEQFF.